The 22 T cell receptor beta chains below come from one sample, sequenced in a study of regulatory T cells in long-lasting Graves disease. TCR beta libraries were built with iRepertoire HTBI primers and Arm-PCR of CDR3 regions. TCRdb ran MiXCR on the multiplex PCR reads and lists one entry per CDR3 protein. The data hold some 370,000 distinct CDR3 sequences, with roughly 20% observed a single time. Time point given: persistent/refractory GD, antithyroid drugs over 5 years with positive TRAb. TCR sequences were obtained from RNA taken from PBMCs. Material: peripheral blood mononuclear cells (PBMCs), obtained when the disease was refractory, from a patient treated with antithyroid drugs. These receptors were collected from a female donor with Graves disease.

This clonotype was observed many times. The V call is TRBV28, the J call TRBJ1-2; weak D call: TRBD1 (5 bases). Germline lookup yields CDR1 MDHEN and CDR2 SYDVKM. This CDR3 has 12 residues. V dropped 7 bases and J dropped 8 bases, with 14 bases sitting between them. The CDR3 DNA follows: TGTGCCAGCACCATACGGGGCAGCGGCTACACCTTC. It encodes CASTIRGSGYTF.

The J gene is TRBJ2-2, the V gene TRBV6-4; D gene uncertain. CDR1 and CDR2 from the germline V gene are MRHNA and SNTAGT. With 3 bases removed from V and 7 bases from J, the gap between germline ends came to 9 bases. This CDR3 contains 13 residues. The CDR3 sequence is CASSESVSGELFF. DNA of the CDR3: TGTGCCAGCAGTGAGTCGGTGAGCGGGGAGCTGTTTTTT.

A few counts support this clonotype. The J gene is TRBJ2-3, the V gene TRBV20-1; 12 bases are a match to TRBD2. From germline, CDR1 is DFQATT and CDR2 SNEGSKA (reference sequence). This CDR3 region has 16 residues. V was clipped by 2 bases and J by 3 bases; unmatched bases: 6. The DNA of the CDR3 is TGCAGTGCTAGAAGGACTAGCGGGATTGGAACAGATACGCAGTATTTT. Translating it yields CSARRTSGIGTDTQYF.

The chain couples TRBV3-1 to TRBJ1-1; D gene unclear. The CDR3 contains 16 residues. Between the trimmed V and J ends, which lost 1 base and 4 bases, there was a span of 16 bases. Germline CDR1 reads LGHDT; CDR2 reads YNNKEL (reference sequence). CDR3 DNA sequence: TGTGCCAGCAGCCAAGCGGCAGTAGTGGTTGTCACTGAAGCTTTCTTT. Protein product: CASSQAAVVVVTEAFF.

This clonotype was observed many times. The chain has TRBV28 and TRBJ1-5; D uncertain. The CDR3 is made up of 15 amino acids. Deletions cut 1 base from V and 7 bases from J, with 14 bases between. Germline CDR1 is MDHEN and CDR2 is SYDVKM. CDR3 sequence reads: CASSLYRAFGQPQHF. The CDR3 DNA reads as TGTGCCAGCAGTTTATATCGGGCTTTCGGACAGCCCCAGCATTTT.

This clonotype was seen a handful of times. This rearrangement joins TRBV19 to TRBJ2-7; no firm D call. The CDR3 loop spans 14 amino acids. Germline V CDR1 and CDR2: LNHDA, SQIVND (reference sequence). V was shortened by 3 bases and J by 2 bases, with 11 bases between the two germline ends. CDR3 sequence reads: CASSMRRNPYEQYF. The CDR3 nucleotides read TGTGCCAGTAGTATGCGGCGGAATCCCTACGAGCAGTACTTC.

The rearrangement uses TRBV27 and TRBJ2-1; D may be TRBD2 (6 bases). The CDR3 sequence is 16 residues long. V shed 4 bases and J shed 0 bases, with 13 bases lying between them. In germline, CDR1 is MNHEY, CDR2 SMNVEV (reference sequence). CDR3 DNA: TGTGCCAGCAGTTACTCGGGACTTGTCTCCTACAATGAGCAGTTCTTC. Translated, it gives CASSYSGLVSYNEQFF.

The V and J genes are TRBV5-1 and TRBJ2-7; 8 bases align to TRBD1. Germline values: CDR1 SGHRS, CDR2 YFSETQ. There are 15 residues in the CDR3. The V gene end was trimmed by 0 bases and the J gene end by 4 bases; junction bases not matched to a gene: 6. CDR3 loop: CASSLGTGIRYEQYF. The CDR3 bases are TGCGCCAGCAGCTTGGGGACAGGGATCCGTTACGAGCAGTACTTC.

This clonotype has a handful of counts. V usage is TRBV29-1 and J usage is TRBJ1-2; TRBD1 might be the D (5 bases). Germline CDR1 reads SQVTM; CDR2 reads ANQGSEA. The CDR3 runs to 14 residues. Between the trimmed V and J ends, which lost 4 bases and 4 bases, there was a span of 16 bases. Written as DNA, the CDR3 is TGCAGCGTTGCCGAAGCAGGGTTGGGCTATGGCTACACCTTC. It codes for CSVAEAGLGYGYTF.

This clonotype has a handful of counts. This chain connects TRBV7-2 to TRBJ2-7; D is uncertain. This CDR3 region has 11 residues. The ends were cut back, 5 bases at V and 10 bases at J, with 12 bases in the middle. Germline assignment: CDR1 SGHTA and CDR2 FQGNSA. CDR3 sequence: CASSPSIFQYF. The CDR3 DNA is TGTGCCAGCAGCCCATCTATATTCCAGTACTTC. Using reference TRBV7-2 and TRBJ2-7 for the parts outside the CDR3, the full variable domain is GAGVSQSPSNKVTEKGKDVELRCDPISGHTALYWYRQSLGQGLEFLIYFQGNSAPDKSGLPSDRFSAERTGGSVSTLTIQRTQQEDSAVYLCASSPSIFQYFGPGTRLTVT.

This clonotype has a count of ten or more. The chain couples TRBV6-1 to TRBJ2-7; D perhaps matches TRBD1 (6 bases). Looked up from germline, CDR1 is MNHNS and CDR2 is SASEGT. The CDR3 has 13 residues. Between the trimmed V and J ends, which lost 7 bases and 3 bases, there was a span of 13 bases. The CDR3 reads CASTQDRYYEQYF. CDR3 DNA: TGTGCCAGCACCCAGGACAGATACTACGAGCAGTACTTC.

The V call is TRBV10-3, the J call TRBJ2-5, with 11 nucleotides matching TRBD2. Per germline, CDR1 ENHRY and CDR2 SYGVKD. V lost 7 bases, J lost 4 bases, and 8 bases stayed unmatched. This CDR3 contains 15 residues. CDR3: CAIKTSGSSGETQYF. In nucleotides, the CDR3 is TGTGCCATCAAAACTAGCGGGAGTTCGGGAGAGACCCAGTACTTC.

This clonotype has a count of ten or more. The J gene is TRBJ2-5, the V gene TRBV24-1; unclear D gene. CDR1 KGHDR and CDR2 SFDVKD come from the germline V gene. This CDR3 is 13 amino acids long. Trimming shortened V by 1 base and J by 4 bases, and 6 bases separated the two germline ends. In DNA form, the CDR3 reads TGTGCCACCAGTGATTTCGGCGGAGAGACCCAGTACTTC. It specifies CATSDFGGETQYF.

The J gene is TRBJ2-7, the V gene TRBV25-1; 11 bases match TRBD2. Germline CDR1 is MGHDK and CDR2 is SYGVNS. The V and J ends lost 2 bases and 6 bases, in that order; junction bases with no gene match: 21. The CDR3 loop spans 20 amino acids. The CDR3, as DNA: TGTGCCAGCAGTGAAACCACCGGGACTAGCGGCCTTCCTTACTCTTGCGAGCAGTACTTC. Translating it yields CASSETTGTSGLPYSCEQYF.

The chain is built from TRBV10-3 and TRBJ2-7; 10 nucleotides line up with TRBD1. CDR1 is ENHRY and CDR2 is SYGVKD in the germline V gene. The CDR3 contains 13 residues. J was trimmed by 2 bases and V by 8 bases; bases with no gene match: 3. As DNA, the CDR3 is TGTGCCATCCGCGGACAGGGGGCCTACGAGCAGTACTTC. Its translation is CAIRGQGAYEQYF.

In this sample, this clonotype turned up many times. The rearrangement links TRBV15 to TRBJ1-5; 8 bases fit TRBD1. The V and J ends lost 6 bases and 7 bases, in that order; junction bases with no gene match: 8. Germline V gives CDR1 LNHNV, CDR2 YYDKDF (reference sequence). The CDR3 loop spans 14 amino acids. The CDR3 DNA reads as TGTGCCACCAGTACCGACAGGGGATGGCAGCCCCAGCATTTT. Its protein is CATSTDRGWQPQHF.

The chain employs TRBV6-4 and TRBJ2-7, with TRBD2 matching over 9 bases. Germline CDR1 and CDR2: MRHNA and SNTAGT. Germline trimming cut 7 bases from V and 0 bases from J; bases unmatched to any gene: 4. CDR3 size: 14 residues. The CDR3 region is CASTRLADSYEQYF. CDR3 coding DNA: TGTGCCAGCACCAGACTAGCGGACTCCTACGAGCAGTACTTC.

This clonotype has a count of ten or more. The rearrangement joins TRBV2 to TRBJ2-4, with D unresolved. The CDR3 is made up of 14 amino acids. The germline gives CDR1 SNHLY, CDR2 FYNNEI. V dropped 1 base and J dropped 5 bases, with 9 bases sitting between them. This CDR3 is CASSEEWLENIQYF. The CDR3 DNA sequence: TGTGCCAGCAGTGAAGAATGGCTTGAAAACATTCAGTACTTC. The entire variable domain, with the rest obtained from reference TRBV2 and TRBJ2-4, is as follows: EPEVTQTPSHQVTQMGQEVILRCVPISNHLYFYWYRQILGQKVEFLVSFYNNEISEKSEIFDDQFSVERPDGSNFTLKIRSTKLEDSAMYFCASSEEWLENIQYFGAGTRLSVL.

In DNA, the CDR3 is TGTGCCAGCAGCTTATTTCCAGGGAAGGCCGAGCAGTACTTC. Amino acids: CASSLFPGKAEQYF. The genes are TRBV7-3 and TRBJ2-7, with D tentatively TRBD1 (5 bases). Trimming removed 2 bases at V and 6 bases at J, with 14 bases between. CDR3 length: 14 residues. CDR1 and CDR2 (germline): SGHTA, FQGTGA.

This clonotype was observed a handful of times. The V gene is TRBV2, the J gene TRBJ2-4; D is undetermined. Germline V gene data show CDR1 as SNHLY and CDR2 as FYNNEI. CDR3 size: 13 residues. The ends were cut back, 2 bases at V and 5 bases at J, with 7 bases in the middle. This chain's CDR3 is CASSESVENIQYF. DNA for the CDR3: TGTGCCAGCAGTGAATCGGTGGAAAACATTCAGTACTTC.

This clonotype has a handful of counts. The chain uses TRBV11-2 and TRBJ2-7, with TRBD2 matching 13 bases. The CDR3 runs 15 residues. V was clipped by 5 bases and J by 2 bases; unmatched bases: 3. CDR1 is SGHAT and CDR2 is FQNNGV in the germline V gene. The CDR3 nucleotides are TGTGCCAGCAGCCAGGGACTAGCGGGACCCTACGAGCAGTACTTC. This sequence encodes CASSQGLAGPYEQYF.

The J gene is TRBJ1-5, the V gene TRBV6-2 or TRBV6-3; D possibly corresponds to TRBD1 (6 bases). Germline CDR1 is MNHEY and CDR2 is SVGEGT. Trimming took off 7 bases at V and 7 bases at J, with 20 bases between the two ends. This CDR3 has 15 residues. The CDR3 reads CASTNSGGQGQPQHF. The CDR3 coding sequence is TGTGCCAGCACCAACAGCGGGGGGCAGGGACAGCCCCAGCATTTT.